These 5 T cell receptor beta chains share one sample of origin, sequenced in a study of CD8+CD57+ T cells in acquired aplastic anemia. CDR3 and TCR beta VDJ profiling relied on genomic DNA as the template. TCRdb reprocessed the reads with MiXCR, giving one entry per CDR3 protein. There are under 250,000 distinct CDR3 sequences in the sample; around 32% occur only once, and around 1.1% lies in the top ten. Specimen: sorted CD4+, CD8+, or CD8+CD57+ T cells (not recorded which) from PBMCs. All receptors derive from a human donor in good health, serving as a control.

The chain recombines TRBV20-1 with TRBJ2-3, with 10 bases lining up with TRBD1. Losses at the gene ends were 3 bases for V and 6 bases for J; bases not matched to a gene: 9. Germline CDR1 and CDR2: DFQATT and SNEGSKA (reference sequence). The CDR3 totals 15 residues. CDR3 sequence reads: CSASARDRGSDTQYF. The CDR3 nucleotides read TGCAGTGCTAGCGCCCGGGACAGGGGTTCTGATACGCAGTATTTT.

This clonotype has ten or more counts. V gene TRBV4-1 combines with J gene TRBJ1-2; D perhaps matches TRBD1 (5 bases). Germline CDR1 is MGHRA and CDR2 is YSYEKL. Trimming pared 1 base from V and 8 bases from J, leaving 14 bases between. The CDR3 is made up of 14 amino acids. Written as DNA, the CDR3 is TGCGCCAGCAGCCAAGCCCCAGGGTTGGGCGGCTACACCTTC. Protein product: CASSQAPGLGGYTF.

There are many counts of this clonotype. The chain joins TRBV5-1 to TRBJ2-7, with a possible D match to TRBD1 (6 bases). Germline CDR1 reads SGHRS; CDR2 reads YFSETQ. The CDR3 totals 19 residues. V lost 2 bases to trimming and J lost 1 base, with 25 bases between them. CDR3 sequence (DNA): TGCGCCAGCAGCTTACCCCGGCGAGGGGGACCGAGTCGTTCCTACGAGCAGTACTTC. Translated, it gives CASSLPRRGGPSRSYEQYF.

This clonotype was observed a few times. V usage is TRBV28 and J usage is TRBJ1-1; 7 positions agree with TRBD1. J was trimmed by 12 bases and V by 6 bases; bases with no gene match: 10. The length of the CDR3 is 12 residues. Germline values: CDR1 MDHEN, CDR2 SYDVKM. CDR3 coding DNA: TGTGCCAGCAGAGGGGGGACAGAATCCACTTTCTTT. Translation: CASRGGTESTFF.

This clonotype was seen many times. The chain joins TRBV7-9 to TRBJ1-2; tentative D call: TRBD1 (6 bases). Trimming pared 6 bases from V and 4 bases from J, leaving 9 bases between. CDR1 is SEHNR and CDR2 is FQNEAQ in the germline V gene (reference sequence). The CDR3 runs 12 residues. This CDR3 reads CASSIRGYGYTF. The CDR3, as DNA: TGTGCCAGCAGTATCAGGGGCTATGGCTACACCTTC.